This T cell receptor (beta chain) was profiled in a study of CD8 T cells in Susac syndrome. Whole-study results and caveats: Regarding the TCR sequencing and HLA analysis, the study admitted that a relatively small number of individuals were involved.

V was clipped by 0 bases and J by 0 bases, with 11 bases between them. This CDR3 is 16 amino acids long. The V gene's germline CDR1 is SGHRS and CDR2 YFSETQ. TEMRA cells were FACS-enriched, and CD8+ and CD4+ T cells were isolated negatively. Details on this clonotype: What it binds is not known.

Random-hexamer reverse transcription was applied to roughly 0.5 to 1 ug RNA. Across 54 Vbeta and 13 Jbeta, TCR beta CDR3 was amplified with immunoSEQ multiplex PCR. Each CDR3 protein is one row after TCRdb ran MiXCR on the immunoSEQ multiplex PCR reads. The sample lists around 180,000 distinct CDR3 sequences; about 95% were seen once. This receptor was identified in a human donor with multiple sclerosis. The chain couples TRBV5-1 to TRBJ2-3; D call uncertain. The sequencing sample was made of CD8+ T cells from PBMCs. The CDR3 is CASSLGRGTSTDTQYF. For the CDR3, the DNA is TGCGCCAGCAGCTTGGGTCGCGGAACTAGCACAGATACGCAGTATTTT.